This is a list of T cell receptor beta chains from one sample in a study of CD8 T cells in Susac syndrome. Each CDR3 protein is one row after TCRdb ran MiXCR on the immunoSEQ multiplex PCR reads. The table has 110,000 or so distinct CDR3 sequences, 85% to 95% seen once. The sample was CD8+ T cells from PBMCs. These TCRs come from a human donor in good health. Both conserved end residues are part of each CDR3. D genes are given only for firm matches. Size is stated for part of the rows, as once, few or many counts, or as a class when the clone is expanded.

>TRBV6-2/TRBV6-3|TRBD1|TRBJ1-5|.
CASSYFPGQGDLSNQPQHF
TGTGCCAGCAGTTACTTTCCCGGACAGGGGGATTTGAGCAATCAGCCCCAGCATTTT
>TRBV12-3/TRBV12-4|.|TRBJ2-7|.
CASSLGQVSYEQYF
TGTGCCAGCAGTTTAGGACAGGTGTCCTACGAGCAGTACTTC
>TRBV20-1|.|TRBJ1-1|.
CSARDSGVNTEAFF
TGCAGTGCTAGAGATTCCGGGGTGAACACTGAAGCTTTCTTT
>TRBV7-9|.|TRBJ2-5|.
CASSPTETQYF
TGTGCCAGCAGCCCCACAGAGACCCAGTACTTC
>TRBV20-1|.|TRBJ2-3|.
CSAREPGGQSTDTQYF
TGCAGTGCTAGAGAGCCAGGTGGGCAAAGCACAGATACGCAGTATTTT
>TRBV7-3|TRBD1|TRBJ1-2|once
CASSLSTGDYGYTF
TGTGCCAGCAGCCTTAGTACAGGGGACTATGGCTACACCTTC
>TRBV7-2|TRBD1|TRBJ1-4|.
CASSRNRGAQEKLFF
TGTGCCAGCAGCCGAAACAGGGGTGCGCAAGAAAAACTGTTTTTT
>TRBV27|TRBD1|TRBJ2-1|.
CASSPGQGAGEQFF
TGTGCCAGCAGTCCGGGACAGGGGGCCGGTGAGCAGTTCTTC
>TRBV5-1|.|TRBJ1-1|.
CASSPGRLMNTEAFF
TGCGCCAGCAGCCCTGGTAGACTCATGAACACTGAAGCTTTCTTT
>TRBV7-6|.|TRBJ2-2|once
CASSLSRVVTGELFF
TGTGCCAGCAGCCTATCGCGGGTGGTCACCGGGGAGCTGTTTTTT
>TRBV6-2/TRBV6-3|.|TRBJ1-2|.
CASSYGRGYTF
TGTGCCAGCAGTTACGGCCGTGGCTACACCTTC
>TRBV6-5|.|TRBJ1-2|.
CASSLAGTDCGYTF
TGTGCCAGCAGCCTGGCCGGGACCGACTGTGGCTACACCTTC
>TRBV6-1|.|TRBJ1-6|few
CASSLGAGYSPLHF
TGTGCCAGCAGCCTTGGCGCAGGGTACTCACCCCTCCACTTT
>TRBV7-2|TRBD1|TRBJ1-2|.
CASRTGTGAFSGYTF
TGTGCCAGCAGAACAGGGACAGGGGCATTTTCGGGCTACACCTTC
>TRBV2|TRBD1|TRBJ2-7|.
CASSDKGQGTYEQYF
TGTGCCAGCAGCGACAAGGGACAGGGAACGTACGAGCAGTACTTC
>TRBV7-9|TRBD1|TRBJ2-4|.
CASSLGLTGANIQYF
TGTGCCAGCAGCTTAGGACTAACAGGGGCTAACATTCAGTACTTC
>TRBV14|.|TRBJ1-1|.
CASSPGDRMNTEAFF
TGTGCCAGCAGCCCGGGAGACAGGATGAACACTGAAGCTTTCTTT
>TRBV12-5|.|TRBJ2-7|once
CASGSPNSGVPYEQYF
TGTGCTAGTGGTTCCCCGAATAGCGGAGTTCCCTACGAGCAGTACTTC
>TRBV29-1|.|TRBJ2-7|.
CSVLETRDGTYEQYF
TGCAGCGTTTTAGAGACGCGAGACGGGACCTACGAGCAGTACTTC
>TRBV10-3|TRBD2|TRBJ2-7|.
CAISESVPLSGRSRDF
TGTGCCATCAGTGAGTCGGTACCTTTAAGCGGGAGGTCGAGGGACTTC
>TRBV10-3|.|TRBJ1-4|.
CAAAGAVNEKLFF
TGTGCCGCAGCGGGGGCAGTTAATGAAAAACTGTTTTTT
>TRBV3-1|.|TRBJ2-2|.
CASSQVGSPGELFF
TGTGCCAGCAGCCAAGTGGGGAGCCCCGGGGAGCTGTTTTTT
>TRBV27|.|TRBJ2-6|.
CASTPRGHGANVLTF
TGTGCCAGCACCCCCCGGGGGCACGGGGCCAACGTCCTGACTTTC
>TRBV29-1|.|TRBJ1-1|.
CSVSDSPVEAFF
TGCAGCGTCTCGGACAGTCCTGTGGAAGCTTTCTTT
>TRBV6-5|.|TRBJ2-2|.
CASSYGGIGTGELFF
TGTGCCAGCAGTTACGGCGGGATAGGCACCGGGGAGCTGTTTTTT
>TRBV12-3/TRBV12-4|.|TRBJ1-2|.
CASSLAGEGYGYTF
TGTGCCAGCAGTTTGGCGGGGGAGGGCTATGGCTACACCTTC
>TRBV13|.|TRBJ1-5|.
CASSKRRTAVQPQHF
TGTGCCAGCAGCAAACGACGGACAGCGGTTCAGCCCCAGCATTTT
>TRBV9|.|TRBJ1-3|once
CASSTEGENTIYF
TGTGCCAGCAGCACCGAGGGGGAAAACACCATATATTTT
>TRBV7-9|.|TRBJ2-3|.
CASSLDSRPTDTQYF
TGTGCCAGCAGCTTAGACTCGCGCCCCACAGATACGCAGTATTTT
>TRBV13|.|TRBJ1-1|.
CASSLQQTAKAFF
TGTGCCAGCAGCTTACAACAGACAGCTAAAGCTTTCTTT